This T cell receptor (beta chain) appears in the sequencing data of a study of blood T cell repertoires in COVID-19 (dated by TCRdb to 2020 to 2022). Describing the broader study: The collaborator samples originated in the United States, Italy and Spain and spanned the acute and convalescent phases of COVID-19. The samples were drawn from the first 160 participants of the ongoing ImmuneRACE study and from 1,254 subjects provided by 6 global collaborators. The prospective study material was composed of cDNA or gDNA derived from T cells, B-cell-depleted T cells, or PBMCs. A freely available public database, intended as a resource for researchers studying the immune response to SARS-CoV-2, is where the repertoires were released. Nearly every sample came with metadata listing a de-identified subject ID, COVID-19 status, age in years and sex. HLA class I and class II types, where available, came from metadata supplied by the sample provider rather than from assay-based typing. Deeply sampled blood TCRbeta repertoires from subjects exposed to, actively infected with, or recovered from COVID-19 were included in the dataset.

Notes on this clone: The specificity of this receptor is unknown. No clone much larger than this one lies a single base away; base qualities are absent. Other DNA sequences in this specimen translate into the identical CDR3.

TCRbeta CDR3 regions were amplified from genomic DNA using the immunoSEQ Assay, a bias-controlled multiplex PCR. The authors' pipeline ran thus. The number of nucleated cells in each sample was estimated from the amplification of reference gene primers within the assay. Sequence reads were collapsed and filtered to measure the absolute abundance of every unique TCRbeta CDR3 rearrangement. For each sample, productive Simpson clonality was calculated by taking the square root of Simpson's diversity index across productive rearrangements. TCRdb obtained this table from immuneACCESS and retained in-frame rearrangements with V and J assigned. These tables miss some clones; where compared with another copy, unresolved V genes account for less than half of the shortfall, and the remainder is unexplained. V, J and clone size derive from that table, while D and trimming were established from the DNA sequence. A total of approximately 490,000 clones appear in this sample, roughly nine tenths of them only once. 6.5% to 8.5% of the sample rests with the top ten.

From its cysteine to its phenylalanine, the CDR3 spans 13 amino acids. Only the CDR3 DNA is retained, 39 bases long and in frame from the first base. From the germline V gene, CDR1 is SGHRS and CDR2 is YFSETQ. V is cut by 4 bases and J by 5 bases, and the space between the germline ends is 12 bases. Enrolling through a virtual design, the prospective study's participants ranged in age from about 18 to 89 years and lived across about two dozen United States geographic areas. Cohort assignment in the prospective study relied on participant-reported clinical history from a screening survey and a study questionnaire. Recovered participants in ImmuneRACE Cohort 3 were defined by two consecutive negative NP/OP PCR tests, clearance by a healthcare professional, or resolution of symptoms. Each participant in the prospective study had whole blood, serum and a nasopharyngeal or oropharyngeal swab collected by mobile phlebotomists. Over a roughly 2-month period, participants in the prospective study had the option of providing additional blood draws and questionnaires. Before DNA extraction, prospective study blood samples were shipped either frozen or at room temperature.

The investigation overall reported the following: The amount of clinical and demographic metadata varied by source and participant and was provided uncurated.

The V gene is TRBV5-1 and the J gene is TRBJ1-1; TRBD1 is a weak D gene call, 6 bases matching. This TCR was sampled from a woman between 55 and 75 years old who had recovered from COVID-19. The sequencing sample was made of PBMCs or T cells enriched from blood (not recorded which). Read as DNA, the sequence is TGCGCCAGCAGCCCCAGGGGAGGGACTGAAGCTTTCTTT. This codes for CASSPRGGTEAFF.